This T cell receptor beta chain was identified in a study of T cells in women clearing cervical HPV infection. In the study overall: Case blood drawn at lesion detection; control blood after infection cleared. For cases, blood was sampled a median about 140 days after lesion detection, interquartile range about 90 to 200 days.

Using immunoSEQ multiplex PCR, the repertoire was profiled, and TCRdb retains in-frame clones only, with some absent. The table counts tens of thousands of clones; approximately 9% lies in the top ten. CDR1 is SGHTA, CDR2 FQGTGA, per germline. The CDR3 contains 13 residues. Prevalent HPV16 infections were excluded; only incident single HPV16 infections included. Of note for this clone: The read gets to within 3 residues of the CDR3 end, and the germline J gene fills in the rest.

This chain joins TRBV7-3 and TRBJ1-2; maybe TRBD1 (5 bases). Sequencing was done on a sample of blood buffy coat. This TCR derives from a woman between 18 and 69 years old with a cervical HPV16 infection that either progressed to CIN3+ or cleared (not recorded which). The CDR3 is CASSLNPEGGYTF. CDR3 DNA (partial): TGTGCCAGCAGCTTAAACCCCGAGGGGGGC.